This T cell receptor (beta chain) was captured by sequencing in a study of identical twins (dated by TCRdb to the mid-2010s). Context from the whole study: To test whether fetal clonotypes persist, the study used deep sequencing on TCR alpha and beta repertoires from monozygotic twins, unrelated adults of various ages, and cord blood. To rule out contamination, the twin experiments were replicated at different times with different library preparation protocols. General findings and caveats noted by the study authors: Compared with coincidental sharing between unrelated individuals, out-of-frame TCR alpha sequences shared between twins had an excess of sequences with low generation probability. A weaker excess of twin sharing was found in beta out-of-frame sequences because the signal-to-noise ratio was lowered by fewer shared sequences. Invariant T cells such as MAIT and iNKT could partly confound zero-insertion analyses, though diverse VJ usage argued against this for most clonotypes. Recombination models systematically underestimated out-of-frame TCR alpha sharing in monozygotic twins but agreed with sharing between unrelated individuals. Fewer insertions were carried by abundant cord blood beta clonotypes, a similar but weaker trend appeared in young adult naive repertoires, and no such trend appeared in memory repertoires. Because the same donors could not be followed over many years, the conclusions depended on cross-sectional statistical analysis.

All donors were healthy Caucasians. Three pairs of female monozygotic twins, all aged roughly 18 to 29 years, were included in the twin cohort. Peripheral blood mononuclear cells were used as the source from which RNA for TCR libraries was isolated. The protocol used for the library was 5' RACE. TCRdb records Illumina HiSeq 2000 as the sequencer. Template switching added a universal primer binding site, and the final cDNA carried a unique molecular identifier that allowed TCR cDNA molecules to be counted accurately. First-strand cDNA for TCR alpha and beta chains was synthesized from specific primers in the conserved constant-segment region. Each cDNA library was double barcoded, with a SMART-Mk sample barcode plus Illumina barcodes, to control for contamination. TruSeq adapter sequences along with Illumina sample barcodes were introduced in two successive PCR steps. Sequencing of the TCR alpha and beta cDNA libraries was done on the Illumina HiSeq platform using custom primers. Per the original workflow: Raw reads were processed with MiGEC to extract unique molecular identifiers, and MiXCR was used to determine CDR3 positions. For each individual, recombination models were inferred using an EM algorithm with the repgenHMM and IGoR tools. Shared clonotype analysis was performed with the tcR package in R, normalizing sharing by the product of cloneset sizes. To study raw recombination without the effects of thymic and clonal selection, out-of-frame nonproductive sequences were analyzed. The public reads were reanalyzed by TCRdb: fastp trimming at Q25, MiXCR alignment, in-frame beta chains only. When rows share a CDR3 protein, they turn into one entry using the most common DNA and genes. The V and J calls shown here were made by TCRdb, not taken from the authors' results. This sample holds under 800,000 distinct CDR3 sequences; approximately 22% were observed only once. The leading ten clones occupy 4.3% of the sample.

This clonotype was observed a handful of times. This receptor's antigen is unknown. No much larger clone is present one base from it, and per-base qualities are unavailable. CDR1 and CDR2 are read off the germline V gene as ENHRY and SYGVKD. From cysteine to phenylalanine, the CDR3 is 15 amino acids long. The read is trimmed to its CDR3 DNA, 45 bases read in frame from base 1. V is clipped by 4 bases and J by 5 bases, and the sequence between their germline boundaries is 17 bases long. These data were also filed under a second study, of T cells expressing NK-cell markers. The second investigation adds: In sorted CD3+CD56+NKG2C+, CD3+CD56+NKG2C- and CD3+CD56-NKG2C+ T-cell subsets from several donors, TCR beta-chain repertoires were profiled. Seven of the eight sequenced donors were HCMV-seropositive and one was HCMV-seronegative. In several experiments an anti-gammadeltaTCR antibody was added to restrict sorting to alphabetaTCR-expressing T cells. For five or six donors, the dominant CD3+CD56+NKG2C+ clonotypes were among the top 10 CD8+ clonotypes and accounted for about 1.0-7.5% of CD8+ T cells. Those dominant clonotypes were again the most abundant among CD3+CD56-NKG2C+ cells in a few donors, at roughly 25-65%. Whether the expanded NKG2C-expressing T cell clones were specific for HCMV antigens was left unclear. All eight donors whose samples were sequenced were randomly selected healthy volunteers, three of them men and five women. A commercial ELISA kit detecting HCMV-specific IgG in serum was used to determine HCMV serostatus. For several donors, unsorted PBMC were also used to sequence bulk peripheral blood T-cell repertoires. Reads were demultiplexed and grouped by UMI with MIGEC, and clonotypes were assembled and quantified with MiTCR. To remove erroneous sequences, TCR cDNA sequences were retained only when supported by two or more reads. The tcR package was used for downstream repertoire analysis, and clonotypes were matched between fractions using CDR3 nucleotide sequence together with V segment. VDJmatch was used to annotate antigen specificity against VDJdb, with one amino acid substitution allowed in CDR3.

The chain uses TRBV10-3 and TRBJ1-1; no D segment can be confidently identified. This TCR came from a woman between 18 and 29 years old in good health. Material for sequencing was PBMCs. The CDR3: CAISAGGRTGTEAFF. At the DNA level, the sequence is TGTGCCATCAGTGCAGGAGGGAGGACGGGAACTGAAGCTTTCTTT.